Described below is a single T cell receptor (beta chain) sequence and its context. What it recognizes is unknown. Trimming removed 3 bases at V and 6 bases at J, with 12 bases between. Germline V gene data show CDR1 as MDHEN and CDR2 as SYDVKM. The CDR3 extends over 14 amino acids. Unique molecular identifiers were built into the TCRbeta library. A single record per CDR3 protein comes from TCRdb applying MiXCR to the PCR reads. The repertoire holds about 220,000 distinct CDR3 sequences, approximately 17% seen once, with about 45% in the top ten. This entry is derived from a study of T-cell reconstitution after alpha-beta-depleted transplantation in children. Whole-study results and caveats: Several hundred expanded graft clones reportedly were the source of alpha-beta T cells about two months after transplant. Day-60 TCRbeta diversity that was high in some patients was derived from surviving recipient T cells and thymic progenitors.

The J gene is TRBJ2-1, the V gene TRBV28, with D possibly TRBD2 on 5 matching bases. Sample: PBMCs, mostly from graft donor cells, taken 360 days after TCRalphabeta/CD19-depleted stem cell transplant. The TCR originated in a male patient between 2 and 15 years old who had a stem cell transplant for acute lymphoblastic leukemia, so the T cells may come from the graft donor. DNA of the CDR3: TGTGCCAGCAGTTTTCGGACTTCGCTCAATGAGCAGTTCTTC. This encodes CASSFRTSLNEQFF.